The source of this TCR beta chain is a study of tumor-infiltrating lymphocytes in primary liver carcinoma. In the study overall: Stage T1-T3 N0M0 tumors measured about 4.2 to 11 cm at most.

The roughly 17-32 mg bulk tissue piece was not sorted before simultaneous RNA and DNA extraction. Patients' primary liver carcinoma was surgically resected. The CDR3 consists of 14 residues. V lost 6 bases to trimming and J lost 13 bases, with 22 bases between them. From about 0.5 ug of total RNA, TCR beta-specific cDNA was reverse-transcribed using a constant-region primer. Libraries for TCR beta were built through three nested multiplex PCR rounds, which together made up a slightly modified ARM-PCR procedure. Both of the initial two PCR rounds ran for around 10 cycles and employed TRBV1-TRBV30 forward primers alongside a C-beta reverse primer. TCRdb used MiXCR to reprocess the multiplex PCR reads, holding one entry per CDR3 protein. The sample lists about 92,000 distinct CDR3 sequences; about 70% were seen once.

Input material: tumor-adjacent normal liver tissue. The chain employs TRBV12-3 or TRBV12-4 and TRBJ2-1; perhaps TRBD2 as D (6 bases). The TCR was taken from a man aged 40-49 years with primary liver carcinoma and hepatitis B virus infection. Here the CDR3 DNA reads TGTGCCAGCAGCACCCGGGACTCTGACGTTGACCAGTTCTTC. It encodes CASSTRDSDVDQFF.